The T cell receptor beta chain described here comes from a study of blood T cell repertoires in COVID-19. Looking at the study overall: The samples span acute and convalescent COVID-19 from the United States, Italy and Spain. From T cells, B-cell-depleted T cells, or PBMCs came the material, which was cDNA or gDNA.

In germline, CDR1 is WNHNN, CDR2 SYGVQD (reference sequence). There are 15 residues in the CDR3. The trim removed 2 bases at V and 3 bases at J, leaving 5 bases unmatched. Donors in Cohort 3 who had recovered were those with two negative PCRs, healthcare professional clearance, or resolution of their symptoms. Original data processing: Researchers report that nucleated cell counts were estimated from reference gene primer amplification. Measured with immunoSEQ multiplex PCR; TCRdb has only the in-frame clones, and not every one. V and J calls plus clone size are reproduced from that table; the DNA served to infer D and trimming. Of about 460,000 clones in the sample, 70% to 90% were seen once.

The receptor was derived from an older woman who had recovered from COVID-19. The sample was PBMCs or T cells enriched from blood (not recorded which). The rearrangement uses TRBV10-1 and TRBJ1-1; TRBD1 agrees at 8 bases. In DNA, the CDR3 is TGCGCCAGCAGTGAGGGCAGGGGGCGCGACACTGAAGCTTTCTTT. Its protein is CASSEGRGRDTEAFF.